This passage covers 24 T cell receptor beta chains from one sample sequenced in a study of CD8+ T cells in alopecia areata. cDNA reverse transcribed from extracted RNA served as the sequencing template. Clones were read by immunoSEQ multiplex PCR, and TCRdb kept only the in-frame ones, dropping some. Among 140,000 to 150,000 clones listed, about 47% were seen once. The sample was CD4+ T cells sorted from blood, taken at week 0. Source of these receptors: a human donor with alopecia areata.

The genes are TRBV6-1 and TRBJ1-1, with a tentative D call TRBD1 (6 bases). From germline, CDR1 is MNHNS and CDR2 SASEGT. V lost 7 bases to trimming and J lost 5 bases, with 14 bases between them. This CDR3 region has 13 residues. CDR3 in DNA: TGTGCCAGCATCGTGGGGGGCTGGACTGAAGCTTTCTTT. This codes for CASIVGGWTEAFF.

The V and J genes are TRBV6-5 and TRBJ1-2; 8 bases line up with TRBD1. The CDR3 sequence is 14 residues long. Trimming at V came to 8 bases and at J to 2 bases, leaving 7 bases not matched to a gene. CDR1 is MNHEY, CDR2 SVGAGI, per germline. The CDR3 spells CASRWDRPNYGYTF. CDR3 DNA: TGTGCCAGCCGATGGGACAGGCCCAACTATGGCTACACCTTC.

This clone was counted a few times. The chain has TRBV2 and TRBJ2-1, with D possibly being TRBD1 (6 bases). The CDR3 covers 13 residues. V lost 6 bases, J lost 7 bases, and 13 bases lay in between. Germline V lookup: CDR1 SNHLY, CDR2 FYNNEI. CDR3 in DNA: TGTGCCAGCAGCGGACAGAGGTGGAATGAGCAGTTCTTC. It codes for CASSGQRWNEQFF.

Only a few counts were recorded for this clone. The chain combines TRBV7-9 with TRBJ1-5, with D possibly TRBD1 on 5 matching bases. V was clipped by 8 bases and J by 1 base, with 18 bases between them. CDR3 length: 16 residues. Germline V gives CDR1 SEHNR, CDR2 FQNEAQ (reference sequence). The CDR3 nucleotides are TGTGCCAGCGGTACCGGGGCGGGGGGAAGCAATCAGCCCCAGCATTTT. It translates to CASGTGAGGSNQPQHF.

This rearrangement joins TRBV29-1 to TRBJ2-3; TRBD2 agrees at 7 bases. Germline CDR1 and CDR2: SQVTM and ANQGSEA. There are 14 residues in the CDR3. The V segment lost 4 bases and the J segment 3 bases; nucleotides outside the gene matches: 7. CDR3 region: CSVVGTGGTDTQYF. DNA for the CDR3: TGCAGCGTTGTAGGGACGGGAGGTACAGATACGCAGTATTTT.

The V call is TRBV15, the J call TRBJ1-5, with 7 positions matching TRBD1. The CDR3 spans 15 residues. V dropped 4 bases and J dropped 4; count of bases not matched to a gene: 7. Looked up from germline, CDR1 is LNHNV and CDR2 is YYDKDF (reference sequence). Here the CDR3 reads CATSIRRGANQPQHF. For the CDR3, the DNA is TGTGCCACCAGCATTCGCAGGGGGGCGAATCAGCCCCAGCATTTT.

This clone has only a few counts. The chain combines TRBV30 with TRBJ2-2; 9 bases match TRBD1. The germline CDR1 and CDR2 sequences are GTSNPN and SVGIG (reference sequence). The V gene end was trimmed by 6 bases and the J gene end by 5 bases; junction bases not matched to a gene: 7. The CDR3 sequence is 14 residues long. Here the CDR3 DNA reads TGTGCCTGTCTACGGGGGACAGGGACCGGGGAGCTGTTTTTT. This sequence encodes CACLRGTGTGELFF.

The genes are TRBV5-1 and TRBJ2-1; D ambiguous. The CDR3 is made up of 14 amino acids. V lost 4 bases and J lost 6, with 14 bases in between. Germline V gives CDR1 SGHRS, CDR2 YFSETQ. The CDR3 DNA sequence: TGCGCCAGCAGCGAAGGGCCCATCCCCAATGAGCAGTTCTTC. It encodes CASSEGPIPNEQFF.

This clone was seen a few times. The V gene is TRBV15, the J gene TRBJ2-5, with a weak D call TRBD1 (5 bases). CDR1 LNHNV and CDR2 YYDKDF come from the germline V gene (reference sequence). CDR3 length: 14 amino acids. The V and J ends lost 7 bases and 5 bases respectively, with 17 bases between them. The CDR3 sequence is CATIIRQLRETQYF. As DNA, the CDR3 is TGTGCCACCATCATCCGACAGTTACGGGAGACCCAGTACTTC. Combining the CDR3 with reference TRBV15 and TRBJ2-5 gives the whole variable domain DAMVIQNPRYQVTQFGKPVTLSCSQTLNHNVMYWYQQKSSQAPKLLFHYYDKDFNNEADTPDNFQSRRPNTSFCFLDIRSPGLGDTAMYLCATIIRQLRETQYFGPGTRLLVL.

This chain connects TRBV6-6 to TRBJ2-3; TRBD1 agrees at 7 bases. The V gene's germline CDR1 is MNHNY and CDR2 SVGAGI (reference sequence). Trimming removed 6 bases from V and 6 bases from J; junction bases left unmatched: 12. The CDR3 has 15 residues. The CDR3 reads CASSQLQGHRDTQYF. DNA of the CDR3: TGTGCCAGCAGCCAGCTACAGGGGCACCGGGATACGCAGTATTTT.

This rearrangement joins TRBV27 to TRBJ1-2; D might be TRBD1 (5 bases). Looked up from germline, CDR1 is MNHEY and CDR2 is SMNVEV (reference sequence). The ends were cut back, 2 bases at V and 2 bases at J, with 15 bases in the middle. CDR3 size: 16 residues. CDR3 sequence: CASSLTPRQGNYGYTF. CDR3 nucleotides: TGTGCCAGCAGTTTAACCCCCCGGCAGGGAAACTATGGCTACACCTTC.

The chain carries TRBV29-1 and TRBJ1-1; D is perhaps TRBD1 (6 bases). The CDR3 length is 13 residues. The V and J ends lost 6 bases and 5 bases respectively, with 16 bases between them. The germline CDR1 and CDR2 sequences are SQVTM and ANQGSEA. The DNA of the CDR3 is TGCAGCGTCCTCTGGGGGGCCGGTACTGAAGCTTTCTTT. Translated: CSVLWGAGTEAFF.

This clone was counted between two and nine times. CDR3 amino acids: CSVEDQQGQPQHF. For the CDR3, the DNA is TGCAGCGTTGAAGATCAGCAGGGGCAGCCCCAGCATTTT. The gene calls are TRBV29-1 and TRBJ1-5; D perhaps matches TRBD1 (6 bases). This CDR3 contains 13 residues. In germline, CDR1 is SQVTM, CDR2 ANQGSEA. Trimming left V 0 bases short and J 7 bases short, with 10 bases between.

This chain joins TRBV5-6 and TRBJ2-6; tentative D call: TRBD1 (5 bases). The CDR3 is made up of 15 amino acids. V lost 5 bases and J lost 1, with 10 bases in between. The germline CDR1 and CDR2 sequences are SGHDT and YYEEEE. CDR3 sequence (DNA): TGTGCCAGCAGAACTGCAGGGTCTGGGGCCAACGTCCTGACTTTC. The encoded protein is CASRTAGSGANVLTF.

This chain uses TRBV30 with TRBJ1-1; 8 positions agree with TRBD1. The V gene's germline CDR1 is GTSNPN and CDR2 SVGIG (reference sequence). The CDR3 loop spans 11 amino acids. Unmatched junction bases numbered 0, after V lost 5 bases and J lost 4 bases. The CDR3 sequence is CAWDRGTEAFF. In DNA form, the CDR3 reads TGTGCCTGGGACAGGGGCACTGAAGCTTTCTTT.

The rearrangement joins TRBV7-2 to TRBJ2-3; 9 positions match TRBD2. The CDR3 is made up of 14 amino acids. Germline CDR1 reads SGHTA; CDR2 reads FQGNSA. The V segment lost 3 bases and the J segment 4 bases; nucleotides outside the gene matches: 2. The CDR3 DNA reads TGTGCCAGCAGCTTTGCGGGAGGGCCAGATACGCAGTATTTT. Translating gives CASSFAGGPDTQYF.

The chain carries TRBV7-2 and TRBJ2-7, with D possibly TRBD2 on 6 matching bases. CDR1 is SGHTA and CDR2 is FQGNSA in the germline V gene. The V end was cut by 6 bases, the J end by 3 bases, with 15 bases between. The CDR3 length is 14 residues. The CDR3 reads CASRIPGRDYEQYF. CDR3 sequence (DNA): TGTGCCAGCAGGATCCCGGGGCGGGACTACGAGCAGTACTTC.

The CDR3 bases are TGCGCCAGCAGTTTGTCGGGGGCGCTCTACAATGAGCAGTTCTTC. Translated: CASSLSGALYNEQFF. The chain has TRBV5-1 and TRBJ2-1, with D tentatively TRBD1 or TRBD2 (6 bases each). This CDR3 is built from 15 residues. Trimming left V 5 bases short and J 3 bases short, with 15 bases between. CDR1 and CDR2 from the germline V gene are SGHRS and YFSETQ. Supplemented by reference TRBV5-1 and TRBJ2-1, the full variable domain reads KAGVTQTPRYLIKTRGQQVTLSCSPISGHRSVSWYQQTPGQGLQFLFEYFSETQRNKGNFPGRFSGRQFSNSRSEMNVSTLELGDSALYLCASSLSGALYNEQFFGPGTRLTVL.

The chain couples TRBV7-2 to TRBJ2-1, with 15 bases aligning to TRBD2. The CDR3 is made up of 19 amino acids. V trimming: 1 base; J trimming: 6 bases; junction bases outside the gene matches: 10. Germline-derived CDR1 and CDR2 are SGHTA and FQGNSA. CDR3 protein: CASSLVGTGTSGRSNEQFF. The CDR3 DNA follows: TGTGCCAGCAGCTTAGTAGGGACAGGGACTAGCGGGAGGAGCAATGAGCAGTTCTTC.

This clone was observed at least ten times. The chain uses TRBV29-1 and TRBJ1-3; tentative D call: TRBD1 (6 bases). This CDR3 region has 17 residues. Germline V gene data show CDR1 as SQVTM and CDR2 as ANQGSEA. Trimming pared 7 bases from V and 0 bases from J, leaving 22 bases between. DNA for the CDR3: TGCAGCGACGAGGGTCACCAGGGGCCCCTCTCTGGAAACACCATATATTTT. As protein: CSDEGHQGPLSGNTIYF. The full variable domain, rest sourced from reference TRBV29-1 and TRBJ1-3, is SAVISQKPSRDICQRGTSLTIQCQVDSQVTMMFWYRQQPGQSLTLIATANQGSEATYESGFVIDKFPISRPNLTFSTLTVSNMSPEDSSIYLCSDEGHQGPLSGNTIYFGEGSWLTVV.

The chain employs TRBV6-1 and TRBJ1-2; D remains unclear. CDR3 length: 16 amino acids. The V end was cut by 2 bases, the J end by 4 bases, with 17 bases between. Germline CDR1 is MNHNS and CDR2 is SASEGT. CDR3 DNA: TGTGCCAGCAGTGAAAGCATGGTGGGCGGCATCTATGGCTACACCTTC. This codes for CASSESMVGGIYGYTF.

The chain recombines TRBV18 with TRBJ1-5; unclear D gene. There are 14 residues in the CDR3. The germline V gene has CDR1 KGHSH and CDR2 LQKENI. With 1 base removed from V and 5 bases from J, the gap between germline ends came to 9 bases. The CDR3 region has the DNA TGTGCCAGCTCACCACAGGGTTCGGATCAGCCCCAGCATTTT. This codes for CASSPQGSDQPQHF.

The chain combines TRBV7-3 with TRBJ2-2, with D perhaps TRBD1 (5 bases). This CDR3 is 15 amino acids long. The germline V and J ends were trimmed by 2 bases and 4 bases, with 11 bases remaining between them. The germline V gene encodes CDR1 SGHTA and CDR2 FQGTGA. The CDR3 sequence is CASSLFQGSTGELFF. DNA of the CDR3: TGTGCCAGCAGCTTATTCCAGGGTAGCACCGGGGAGCTGTTTTTT.

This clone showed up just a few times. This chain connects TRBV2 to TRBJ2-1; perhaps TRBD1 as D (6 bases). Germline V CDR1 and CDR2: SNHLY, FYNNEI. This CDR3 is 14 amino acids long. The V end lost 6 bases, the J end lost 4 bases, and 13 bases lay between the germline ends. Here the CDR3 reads CASSDRTVYNEQFF. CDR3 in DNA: TGTGCCAGCAGCGACCGGACAGTGTACAATGAGCAGTTCTTC.